The 7 T cell receptor beta chains given below trace back to one sample, sequenced in a study of human T cells and chemical hapten exposure. TCRdb analysed the RACE reads with MiXCR anew, one entry per CDR3 protein. Here the sample spans some 110,000 distinct CDR3 sequences, about 11% being singletons. Noted time point: patch test 3, about 24 weeks after DPC sensitization. Treatment given: therapeutic diphenylcyclopropenone sensitization with weekly scalp DPC. Specimen: whole blood, collected in connection with sensitization to the hapten diphenylcyclopropenone (DPC). The receptor set was obtained from a woman between 50 and 59 years old with alopecia areata. Some clones in this sample may be carry-over from other donors' samples.

This clonotype was observed a handful of times. The rearrangement uses TRBV6-2 or TRBV6-3 and TRBJ1-5; 10 bases fit TRBD1. The CDR3 runs to 15 residues. The junction had 5 bases not matched to a gene; V was cut back by 6 bases and J by 3 bases. Looked up from germline, CDR1 is MNHEY and CDR2 is SVGEGT. The CDR3 here is CASRTGTGVNQPQHF. CDR3 DNA sequence: TGTGCCAGCAGAACCGGGACAGGGGTCAATCAGCCCCAGCATTTT.

The CDR3, as DNA: TGCAGTGGGGAAGAGGGGGGCAAAAACATTCAGTACTTC. Translation gives CSGEEGGKNIQYF. V and J are TRBV20-1 and TRBJ2-4; D might be TRBD1 or TRBD2, each matching 6 bases. Germline V gives CDR1 DFQATT, CDR2 SNEGSKA (reference sequence). The CDR3 is 13 residues long. Trimming shortened V by 7 bases and J by 3 bases, and 13 bases separated the two germline ends.

This clonotype was counted only a few times. The chain couples TRBV12-3 or TRBV12-4 to TRBJ1-4; the D is unclear. V shed 3 bases and J shed 3 bases, with 5 bases lying between them. This CDR3 has 13 amino acids. Written as DNA, the CDR3 is TGTGCCAGCAGTTTGGCGGCTAATGAAAAACTGTTTTTT. Amino acids: CASSLAANEKLFF.

This chain joins TRBV7-9 and TRBJ2-3; D unresolved. V lost 10 bases and J lost 0, with 14 bases in between. CDR3 length equals 14 residues. Germline assignment: CDR1 SEHNR and CDR2 FQNEAQ (reference sequence). CDR3 coding DNA: TGTGCCACTACGGGCCTGGGAAGCACAGATACGCAGTATTTT. It encodes CATTGLGSTDTQYF.

The table lists this clonotype with a few counts. The chain employs TRBV27 and TRBJ1-4; D possibly corresponds to TRBD1 (5 bases). The CDR3 sequence is 17 residues long. CDR1 is MNHEY and CDR2 is SMNVEV in the germline V gene (reference sequence). V gave up 4 bases and J gave up 0 bases, with 15 bases separating them. CDR3 residues: CASSSLGVDSTNEKLFF. In DNA, the CDR3 is TGTGCCAGCAGTTCCCTAGGGGTCGACTCAACTAATGAAAAACTGTTTTTT.

The chain joins TRBV4-2 to TRBJ1-1; the match to TRBD1 covers 7 bases. CDR1 and CDR2 (germline): LGHNA, YNFKEQ. With 4 bases clipped from V and 1 base from J, the junction kept 6 bases outside the gene matches. The CDR3 extends over 15 amino acids. The CDR3 loop reads CASSRDRTGNTEAFF. The CDR3 DNA reads TGTGCCAGCAGCCGCGACAGGACAGGGAACACTGAAGCTTTCTTT.

This clonotype has at least ten counts. V usage is TRBV5-1 and J usage is TRBJ1-2; TRBD1 matches at 9 bases. Germline trimming cut 4 bases from V and 2 bases from J; bases unmatched to any gene: 3. Germline CDR1 is SGHRS and CDR2 is YFSETQ. The CDR3 length is 14 residues. The CDR3 coding sequence is TGCGCCAGCAGCCCGGGGACAGGGAACTATGGCTACACCTTC. Translation gives CASSPGTGNYGYTF. Full variable domain (rest looked up from reference TRBV5-1 and TRBJ1-2): KAGVTQTPRYLIKTRGQQVTLSCSPISGHRSVSWYQQTPGQGLQFLFEYFSETQRNKGNFPGRFSGRQFSNSRSEMNVSTLELGDSALYLCASSPGTGNYGYTFGSGTRLTVV.